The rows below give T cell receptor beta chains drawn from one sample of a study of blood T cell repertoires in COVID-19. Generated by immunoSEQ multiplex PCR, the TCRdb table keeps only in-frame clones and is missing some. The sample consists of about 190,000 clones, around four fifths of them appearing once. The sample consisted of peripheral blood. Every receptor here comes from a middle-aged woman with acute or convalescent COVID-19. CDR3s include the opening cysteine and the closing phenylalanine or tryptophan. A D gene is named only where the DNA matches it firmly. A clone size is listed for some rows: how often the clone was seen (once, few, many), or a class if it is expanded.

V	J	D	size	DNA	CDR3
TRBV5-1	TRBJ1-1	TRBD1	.	TGCGCCAGCAGCATACAGGGGGCGGGTATGAACACTGAAGCTTTCTTT	CASSIQGAGMNTEAFF
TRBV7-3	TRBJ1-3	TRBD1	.	TGTGCCAGCGCCCGGACAGGGGGCTCTGGAAACACCATATATTTT	CASARTGGSGNTIYF
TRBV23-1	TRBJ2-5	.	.	TGCGCCAGCAGTCAAGGCCACCGAAAAGAGACCCAGTACTTC	CASSQGHRKETQYF
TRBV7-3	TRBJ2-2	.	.	TGTGCCAGCAGCGGGGCCGGCGGGGAGCTGTTTTTT	CASSGAGGELFF
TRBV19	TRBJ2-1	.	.	TGTGCCAGTAGTATGGAGGACAGTTTAAATGAGCAGTTCTTC	CASSMEDSLNEQFF
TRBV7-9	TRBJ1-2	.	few	TGTGCCAGCAGCTTAGTTGAGACAGGCGATGGCTACACCTTC	CASSLVETGDGYTF
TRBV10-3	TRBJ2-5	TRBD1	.	TGTGCCATCAGTGCAGGGCCGGGACAGGGTCGTCTGGAGACCCAGTACTTC	CAISAGPGQGRLETQYF
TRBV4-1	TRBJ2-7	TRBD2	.	TGCGCCAGCAGCCAAGATTTACTAGCGGGAGGGGAGCAGTACTTC	CASSQDLLAGGEQYF
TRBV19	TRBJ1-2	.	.	TGTGCCAGTAAAACAGGGATCAACTATGGCTACACCTTC	CASKTGINYGYTF
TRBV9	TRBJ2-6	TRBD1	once	TGTGCCAGCAGCGTAGAAGGGACAGGGGTTGGGGCCAACGTCCTGACTTTC	CASSVEGTGVGANVLTF
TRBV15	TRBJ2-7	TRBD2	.	TGTGCCACCAGCTCTACACGGGGGGGATGGGGCGAGCAGTACTTC	CATSSTRGGWGEQYF
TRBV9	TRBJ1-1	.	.	TGTGCCAGCAGCTCCGCCCCGGTCCCCATCGAAGCTTTCTTT	CASSSAPVPIEAFF
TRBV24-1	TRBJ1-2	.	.	TGTGCCACCAGTGATCCACCAAGAGGAGTGGGCTACACCTTC	CATSDPPRGVGYTF
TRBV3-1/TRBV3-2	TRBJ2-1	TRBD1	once	TGTGCCAGCAGCCGCCTCGGGACAGGGTTTGGGAATGAGCAGTTCTTC	CASSRLGTGFGNEQFF
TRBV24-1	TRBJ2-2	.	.	TGTGCCACCAGTGACGCCAGGACACCCCTCGCCGCCGGGGAGCTGTTTTTT	CATSDARTPLAAGELFF
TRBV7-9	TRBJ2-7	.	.	TGTGCCAGCAGCTTAAACGAGGGCCTGTCTAGTGAGCAGTACTTC	CASSLNEGLSSEQYF
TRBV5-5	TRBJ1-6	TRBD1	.	TGTGCCAGCAGATTTACAGGGGGTAATTCACCCCTCCACTTT	CASRFTGGNSPLHF
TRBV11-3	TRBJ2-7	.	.	TGTGCCAGCAGCCGAGCAAACTCCTACGAGCAGTACTTC	CASSRANSYEQYF
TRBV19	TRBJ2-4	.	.	TGTGCCAGTAGTATCCAGGGGAACATTCAGTACTTC	CASSIQGNIQYF
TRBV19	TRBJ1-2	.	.	TGTGCCAGTAGTACGCGGGACCTGGGGATTAGGGTCTATGGCTACACCTTC	CASSTRDLGIRVYGYTF
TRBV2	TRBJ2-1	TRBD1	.	TGTGCCAGCATGTCCCGACAGGGGAGCGGCAATGAGCAGTTCTTC	CASMSRQGSGNEQFF
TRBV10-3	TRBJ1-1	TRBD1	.	TGTGCCATCTCAAAATGGGCGACAGGGGGAGGGAACACTGAAGCTTTCTTT	CAISKWATGGGNTEAFF
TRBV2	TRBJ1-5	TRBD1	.	TGTGCCAGCAGTGAATGGGACAGAAATCAGCCCCAGCATTTT	CASSEWDRNQPQHF
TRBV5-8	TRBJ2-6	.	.	TGTGCCAGCAGCGAGGTATCCTCTGGGGCCAACGTCCTGACTTTC	CASSEVSSGANVLTF
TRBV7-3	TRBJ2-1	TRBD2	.	TGTGCCAGCAGCTTAAGCGGGGGGCCGAGTGAGCAGTTCTTC	CASSLSGGPSEQFF
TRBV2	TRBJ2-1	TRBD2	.	TGTGCCAGCAGGGAAAGTCTCGGACTAGCGGAATACAATGAGCAGTTCTTC	CASRESLGLAEYNEQFF
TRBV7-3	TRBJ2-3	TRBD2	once	TGTGCCAGCAGCTCGGGACTAGCGGGGGTTTCGCAGTATTTT	CASSSGLAGVSQYF
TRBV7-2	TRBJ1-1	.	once	TGTGCCAGCAGCATTAGGAACACTGAAGCTTTCTTT	CASSIRNTEAFF
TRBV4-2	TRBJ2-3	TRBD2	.	TGTGCCAGCAGCCAAGTGGGTAGCGGGATCACAGATACGCAGTATTTT	CASSQVGSGITDTQYF
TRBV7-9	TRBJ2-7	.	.	TGTGCCAGCAGCTTCCCCCAGGGTGTCTCCTACGAGCAGTACTTC	CASSFPQGVSYEQYF
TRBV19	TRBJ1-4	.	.	TGTGCCAGTAGTTTCAGGAGGGGTGAAGAAAAACTGTTTTTT	CASSFRRGEEKLFF
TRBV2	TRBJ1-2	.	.	TGTGCCAGCAGTGAATATAGGTACGGAACTAATGGCTACACCTTC	CASSEYRYGTNGYTF
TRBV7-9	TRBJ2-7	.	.	TGTGCCAGCACCACGTGGGACACAATTACCTACGAGCAGTACTTC	CASTTWDTITYEQYF
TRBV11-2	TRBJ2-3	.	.	TGTGCCAGCAGCTTAGAAACATACCTAGGGGGGGCCACAGATACGCAGTATTTT	CASSLETYLGGATDTQYF
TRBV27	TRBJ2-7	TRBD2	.	TGTGCCAGCAGTGGGGGGGGGTCCTACGAGCAGTACTTC	CASSGGGSYEQYF
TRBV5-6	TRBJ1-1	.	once	TGTGCCAGCAGCTTTTTAACTGAAGCTTTCTTT	CASSFLTEAFF
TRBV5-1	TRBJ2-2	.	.	TGCGCCAGTGGAGACTCCGCGAACACCGGGGAGCTGTTTTTT	CASGDSANTGELFF
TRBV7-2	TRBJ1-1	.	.	TGTGCCAGCAGCTTAGAGAGATCCAACACTGAAGCTTTCTTT	CASSLERSNTEAFF
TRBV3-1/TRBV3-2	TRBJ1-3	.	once	TGTGCCAGCAGCCGACTTGGATCTGGAAACACCATATATTTT	CASSRLGSGNTIYF
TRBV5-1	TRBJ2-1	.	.	TGCGCCAGCAGCTTGGGGGTGGCTGAGCGGGTAGAGCAGTTCTTC	CASSLGVAERVEQFF
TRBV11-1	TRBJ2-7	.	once	TGTGCCAGCAGCTTAAGGACCTCGGACATTTCAGAGCAGTACTTC	CASSLRTSDISEQYF
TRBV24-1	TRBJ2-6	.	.	TGTGCCACCAGTGCAATAGACTCTGGGGCCAACGTCCTGACTTTC	CATSAIDSGANVLTF
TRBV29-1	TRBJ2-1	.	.	TGCAGCGTTACTAGTAACTCCTACAATGAGCAGTTCTTC	CSVTSNSYNEQFF
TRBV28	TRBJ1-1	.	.	TGTGCCAGCAGTTGGGAACCAACAGGAAACACTGAAGCTTTCTTT	CASSWEPTGNTEAFF
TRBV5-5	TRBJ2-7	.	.	TGTGCCAGCAGCTTGGTCAGGGTCGACGAGCAGTACTTC	CASSLVRVDEQYF
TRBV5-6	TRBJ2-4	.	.	TGTGCCAGCAGCTATTTACTAGCTGGGGCCAAAAACATTCAGTACTTC	CASSYLLAGAKNIQYF
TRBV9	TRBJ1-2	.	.	TGTGCCAGCAGCGTAGGGAGATCGTCCTATGGCTACACCTTC	CASSVGRSSYGYTF
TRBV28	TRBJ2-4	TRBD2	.	TGTGCCAGCTCTAGCGGGGGGGCGTCCAAAAACATTCAGTACTTC	CASSSGGASKNIQYF
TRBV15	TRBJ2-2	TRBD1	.	TGTGCCACCAGCACCCTCCTGACAGGGTCGAACACCGGGGAGCTGTTTTTT	CATSTLLTGSNTGELFF
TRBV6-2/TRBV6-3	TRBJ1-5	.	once	TGTGCCAGTAGCAACCTTGGGGGGGCCGCCAATCAGCCCCAGCATTTT	CASSNLGGAANQPQHF
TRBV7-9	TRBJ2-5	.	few	TGTGCCAGCAGCTCCGGGACACCTGACGGGGAGACCCAGTACTTC	CASSSGTPDGETQYF
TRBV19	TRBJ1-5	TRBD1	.	TGTGCCAGTATAATCCGACAGGGAGAAAGTCAGCCCCAGCATTTT	CASIIRQGESQPQHF
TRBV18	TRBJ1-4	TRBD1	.	TGTGCCAGCTCACCGGACGCTGGACAGGGGTTCGGAAAACTGTTTTTT	CASSPDAGQGFGKLFF
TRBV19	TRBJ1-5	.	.	TGTGCCAGTACGAATCAGGTGGATCAGCCCCAGCATTTT	CASTNQVDQPQHF
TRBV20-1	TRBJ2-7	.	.	TGCAGTGCTAGTAGACCTAGCGCTCTCTACGAGCAGTACTTC	CSASRPSALYEQYF
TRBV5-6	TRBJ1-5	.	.	TGTGCCAGCAGCTCGCGACGGGGTGGTTTTCAGCCCCAGCATTTT	CASSSRRGGFQPQHF
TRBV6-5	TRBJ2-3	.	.	TGTGCCAGCAGTAGACAGTCGGGGGGCACAGATACGCAGTATTTT	CASSRQSGGTDTQYF
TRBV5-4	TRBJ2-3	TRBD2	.	TGTGCCAGCAGCTATAAGGCGGGGGGGCCAGATACGCAGTATTTT	CASSYKAGGPDTQYF
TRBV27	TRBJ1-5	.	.	TGTGCCAGCGCCAGGAAATATAGCAATCAGCCCCAGCATTTT	CASARKYSNQPQHF
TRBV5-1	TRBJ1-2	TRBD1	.	TGCGCCAGCAGCCGACGTTGGGACAGGAGGCAACTTAGTAGCTACACCTTC	CASSRRWDRRQLSSYTF